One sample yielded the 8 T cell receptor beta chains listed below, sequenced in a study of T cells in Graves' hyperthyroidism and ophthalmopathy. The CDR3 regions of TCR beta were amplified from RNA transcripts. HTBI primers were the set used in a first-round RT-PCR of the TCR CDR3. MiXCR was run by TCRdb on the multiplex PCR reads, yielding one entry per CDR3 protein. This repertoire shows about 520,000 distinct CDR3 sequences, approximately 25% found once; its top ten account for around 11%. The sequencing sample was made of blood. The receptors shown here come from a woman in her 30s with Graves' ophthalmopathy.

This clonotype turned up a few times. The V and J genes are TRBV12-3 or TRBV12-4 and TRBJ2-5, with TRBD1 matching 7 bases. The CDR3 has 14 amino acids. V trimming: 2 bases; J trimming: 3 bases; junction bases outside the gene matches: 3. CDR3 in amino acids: CASSLRQGEETQYF. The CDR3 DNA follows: TGTGCCAGCAGTTTAAGACAGGGAGAAGAGACCCAGTACTTC.

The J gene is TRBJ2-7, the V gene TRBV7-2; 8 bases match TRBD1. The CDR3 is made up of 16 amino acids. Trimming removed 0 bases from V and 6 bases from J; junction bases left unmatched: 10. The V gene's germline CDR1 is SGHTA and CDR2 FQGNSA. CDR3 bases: TGTGCCAGCAGCTTAGCGGGACAGGTTGAGTTCGTCGAGCAGTACTTC. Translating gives CASSLAGQVEFVEQYF.

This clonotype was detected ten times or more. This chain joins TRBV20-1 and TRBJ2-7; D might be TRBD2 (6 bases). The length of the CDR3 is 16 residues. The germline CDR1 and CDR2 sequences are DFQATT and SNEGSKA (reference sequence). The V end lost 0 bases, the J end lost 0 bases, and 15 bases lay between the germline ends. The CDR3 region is CSARDVKGGSSYEQYF. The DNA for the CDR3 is TGCAGTGCTAGAGATGTGAAGGGAGGCAGCTCCTACGAGCAGTACTTC.

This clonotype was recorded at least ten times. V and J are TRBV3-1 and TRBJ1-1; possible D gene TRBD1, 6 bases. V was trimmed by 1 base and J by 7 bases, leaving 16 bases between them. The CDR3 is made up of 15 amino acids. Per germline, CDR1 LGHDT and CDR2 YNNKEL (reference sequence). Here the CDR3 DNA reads TGTGCCAGCAGCCAAGGTGGGGGCCTAATTCGTGAAGCTTTCTTT. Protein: CASSQGGGLIREAFF.

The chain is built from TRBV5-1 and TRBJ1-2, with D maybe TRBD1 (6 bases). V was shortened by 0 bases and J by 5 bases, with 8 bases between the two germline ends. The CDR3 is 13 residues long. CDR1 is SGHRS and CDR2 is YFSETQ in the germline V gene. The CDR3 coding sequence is TGCGCCAGCAGCTTGGTTCAGGGGTATGGCTACACCTTC. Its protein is CASSLVQGYGYTF.

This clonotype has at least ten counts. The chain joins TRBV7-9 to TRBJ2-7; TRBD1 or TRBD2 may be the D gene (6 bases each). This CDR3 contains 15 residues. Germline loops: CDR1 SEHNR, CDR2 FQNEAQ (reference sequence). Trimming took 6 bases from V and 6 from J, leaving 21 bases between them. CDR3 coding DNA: TGTGCCAGCAGTTGGGGGGCAGCGGGCTCCCTCGAGCAGTACTTC. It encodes CASSWGAAGSLEQYF. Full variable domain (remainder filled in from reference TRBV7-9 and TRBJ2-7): DTGVSQNPRHKITKRGQNVTFRCDPISEHNRLYWYRQTLGQGPEFLTYFQNEAQLEKSRLLSDRFSAERPKGSFSTLEIQRTEQGDSAMYLCASSWGAAGSLEQYFGPGTRLTVT.

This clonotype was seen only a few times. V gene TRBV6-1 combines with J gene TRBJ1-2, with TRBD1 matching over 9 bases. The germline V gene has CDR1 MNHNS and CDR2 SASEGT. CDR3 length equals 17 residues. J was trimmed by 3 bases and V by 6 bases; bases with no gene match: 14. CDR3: CASRSEFGQGRDYGYTF. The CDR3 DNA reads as TGTGCCAGCAGATCCGAATTTGGACAGGGGCGAGACTATGGCTACACCTTC.

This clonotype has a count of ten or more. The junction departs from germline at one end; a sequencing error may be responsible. The CDR3 DNA reads as TGTGCCAGCAGTTTAAGGACAAGAATGGACATTAAGTACTTC. This gives the protein CASSLRTRMDIKYF. The rearrangement links TRBV12-3 or TRBV12-4 to TRBJ2-4; TRBD1 is a possible D gene (5 bases). The CDR3 consists of 14 residues.